This T cell receptor (beta chain) was identified during a study of breast tumors, draining lymph nodes, adjacent tissues. General study findings and limits: The lymph node origin of tumor T cells was framed as consistent with a hypothesis, not demonstrated.

In the case of this clonotype: The antigen is unknown.

The CDR3 consists of 13 residues. V dropped 3 bases and J dropped 12 bases, with 17 bases sitting between them. Axillary draining lymph nodes of breast cancer patients supplied the node samples. TCRdb reanalysed the multiplex PCR reads using MiXCR and keeps one entry per CDR3 protein. The sample includes under 250,000 distinct CDR3 sequences, roughly 32% seen only once; the top ten take 1.4%. The TCR originated in a female donor with breast cancer. Some clones in this sample may be carry-over from other donors' samples. The sample comprised axillary lymph node tissue. The chain recombines TRBV12-3 or TRBV12-4 with TRBJ1-2; D remains unclear. The CDR3 loop reads CASSFAGVSGNTF. DNA for the CDR3: TGTGCCAGCAGTTTCGCAGGCGTCTCTGGAAACACCTTC.